What follows describes a single TCR beta chain. The data were obtained in a study of cytomegalovirus exposure and HLA in healthy donors. The PCR had 60 Vbeta and 13 Jbeta primers. Profiled with immunoSEQ multiplex PCR; TCRdb holds only in-frame clones, not every one. This sample has fewer than 150,000 clones, with around 77% found just once. This clonotype originated in a man in his fifties or sixties in good health and CMV-seronegative. The sequenced material came from PBMCs.

In nucleotides, the CDR3 is TGTGCCAGCATGGGGCAGATATACAATGAGCAGTTCTTC. It translates to CASMGQIYNEQFF. The chain links TRBV7-9 to TRBJ2-1; D is possibly TRBD1 (5 bases). Germline V gives CDR1 SEHNR, CDR2 FQNEAQ (reference sequence). The CDR3 runs 13 residues. Trimming stripped 7 bases from V and 4 bases from J, with 11 bases between.